The T cell receptor beta chain under discussion was sequenced for a study of PD-L1 blockade in urothelial cancer. Background on the study: At some point between 2012 and 2014, patients got going on atezolizumab, taking 1,200 mg intravenously every 3 weeks. Prior chemotherapy regimens per patient numbered 0 to 3. Blood was analyzed 3 weeks (second dose) and 6 weeks after treatment start. Findings of the study overall: Below-median TCR clonality that was measured in pretreatment blood predicted better survival.

V lost 2 bases to trimming and J lost 2 bases; unmatched junction nucleotides: 5. The CDR3 loop spans 15 amino acids. Germline values: CDR1 ENHRY, CDR2 SYGVKD. The assay was immunoSEQ multiplex PCR, and TCRdb's table has in-frame clones only and misses some. The data contain roughly 54,000 clones, around 85% of them seen just once; the ten biggest clones take up roughly 14%. The time point: pretreatment peripheral blood. Details on this clone: Antigen unknown.

V usage is TRBV10-3 and J usage is TRBJ2-7, with 8 positions matching TRBD1. The clonotype comes from an older woman with urothelial cancer. The sequencing here drew on PBMCs, taken around atezolizumab (anti-PD-L1) treatment. This CDR3 is CAISEAQGVTYEQYF. CDR3 coding DNA: TGTGCCATCAGTGAGGCACAGGGGGTTACCTACGAGCAGTACTTC.